This TCR beta chain was sequenced in a study of post-analysis software for immune sequencing data. Study-level information: There were relapsing-remitting, secondary progressive and progressive-relapsing multiple sclerosis among the disease courses included. Study results and limitations: Comparison of patients with controls showed 5 or 6 TRBV segments more frequent in patients, TRBV5-6, TRBV5-1 and TRBV20-1 among them. Diversity measured as normalized Chao1 was significantly lower in multiple sclerosis patients than in controls.

Trimming removed 4 bases from V and 0 bases from J, with 6 bases in between. CDR1 is LGHNA and CDR2 is YNFKEQ in the germline V gene. This CDR3 is built from 13 residues. This clonotype was detected many times. Its antigen is unidentified. The authors incorporated unique molecular identifiers into the TCR beta cDNA libraries. Yield was approximately 500,000 cDNA molecules from roughly 0.93 to 9.6 million T cells. In TCRdb, the PCR reads were re-called with MiXCR into one record per CDR3 protein. The table lists a few hundred thousand distinct CDR3 sequences, 35% to 45% of them singletons, with roughly 4.8% in the top ten.

The sequence was collected from a girl aged 10 to 17 with multiple sclerosis. The V gene is TRBV4-2, the J gene TRBJ2-5; D is uncertain. The sequencing sample was made of blood. As DNA, the CDR3 is TGTGCCAGCAGCCCTCAAAACCAAGAGACCCAGTACTTC. It translates to CASSPQNQETQYF.